This TCR beta chain was identified during a study of blood T cell repertoires in COVID-19. In the study overall: The United States, Italy and Spain provided the acute and convalescent COVID-19 samples. PBMCs, B-cell-depleted T cells, or T cells were the source of the cDNA or gDNA that made up the material.

CDR3 length: 13 amino acids. V gave up 10 bases and J gave up 3 bases, with 16 bases separating them. Germline CDR1 MDHEN, CDR2 SYDVKM. Original data processing: By means of reference gene primer amplification, nucleated cell counts were estimated. The method was immunoSEQ multiplex PCR; TCRdb's version includes in-frame clones alone and lacks a portion of them. V, J and clone size are taken as reported in that table, and D and trimming were inferred from the DNA itself. The sample comprises under 150,000 clones, 85% to 90% of which are singletons, and 4.6% rests with the top ten. The TCR comes from a woman in her forties or fifties with acute or convalescent COVID-19. The chain links TRBV28 to TRBJ2-7; D gene unclear. Sequencing was done on a sample of peripheral blood. CDR3 coding DNA: TGTGCCACTTACCGCGACATTGACTACGAGCAGTACTTC. The encoded protein is CATYRDIDYEQYF.